The source of this T cell receptor beta chain is a study of blood T cell repertoires in COVID-19 (dated by TCRdb to 2020 to 2022). Notes on the research overall: Samples covering the acute and convalescent phases of COVID-19 were provided by collaborators in the United States, Italy and Spain. The material from the prospective study consisted of cDNA or gDNA derived from T cells, B-cell-depleted T cells, or PBMCs. The dataset comprised deeply sampled blood TCRbeta repertoires from subjects exposed to, actively infected with, or recovered from COVID-19. The repertoires were released in a freely available public database intended as a resource for research on the immune response to SARS-CoV-2. The samples were drawn from two sources: the first 160 participants of the ongoing ImmuneRACE study, and fewer than 1,500 subjects contributed by 6 global collaborators. Sample metadata almost always included a de-identified subject ID, COVID-19 status, age in years and sex. Where available, HLA class I and class II types were taken from metadata supplied by the sample provider and were not determined by assay-based typing. Study-level results and caveats: Clinical and demographic metadata were provided uncurated, with the amount varying by source and participant.

The immunoSEQ Assay, a bias-controlled multiplex PCR, was used to amplify TCRbeta CDR3 regions from genomic DNA. For the original study's pipeline: Within the assay, amplification of reference gene primers was used to estimate how many nucleated cells each sample contained. To quantify the absolute abundance of each unique TCRbeta CDR3 rearrangement, sequence reads were collapsed and filtered. For each sample, productive Simpson clonality was calculated as the square root of Simpson's diversity index across productive rearrangements. The source is immuneACCESS, and TCRdb retained only in-frame sequences with V and J called. Part of the clones is not carried over; for the studies checked, unresolved V genes explain less than half of this, and the remainder is unexplained. That table furnishes V, J and clone size, whereas the DNA furnished D and trimming. The table for this sample lists 200,000 to 250,000 clones; roughly 82% of them were counted only once. The ten largest clonotypes hold 9.7% of the sample.

For this chain, trimming is 2 bases at the V end and 2 bases at the J end, and the number of junction bases without a gene match is 14. Based on the germline V gene, the CDR1 and CDR2 sequences are KGHSH and LQKENI. Counted from cysteine to phenylalanine, this CDR3 has 18 amino acids. CDR3 DNA only is kept here, 54 bases in frame from base 1. Whole blood was collected in K2EDTA tubes by collaborating institutions according to the institutions' own protocols. For TCRbeta analysis, collaborators shipped samples as frozen whole blood, isolated PBMCs, or DNA extracted from either of those sample types. As regards this clone: Its target antigen remains unknown. It has no much larger one-base neighbor in the sample; base qualities were not kept.

The sequence is built from TRBV18 and TRBJ1-1; 7 nucleotides in the junction match TRBD1. Sequenced input: peripheral blood. This sequence originates from a man aged 50 or older with active or convalescent COVID-19. The bases read TGTGCCAGCTCACCAGTTTTAGGGCAGGGGGGCGGCAACACTGAAGCTTTCTTT. This is translated as CASSPVLGQGGGNTEAFF.